The 28 T cell receptor beta chains reported below all come from one sample, sequenced in a study of T cell repertoires in aging, cancer and after chemotherapy. Amplification of TCR beta used genomic DNA extracted from peripheral blood. TRB rearrangements spanning V, D and J were amplified using mixed TRB-A/B primers. TCRdb itself ran the multiplex PCR reads through MiXCR, one entry per CDR3 protein. The sample lists just under 10,000 distinct CDR3 sequences, 25% to 40% occurring once. Sequencing was carried out using blood. The source of these receptors is a human donor in good health.

This chain's CDR3 is CASSQQGGITEAFF. In DNA, the CDR3 is TGTGCCAGCAGCCAACAGGGAGGGATCACTGAAGCTTTCTTT. The chain employs TRBV14 and TRBJ1-1, with a weak D call TRBD1 (5 bases). Germline-derived CDR1 and CDR2 are SGHDN and FVKESK. The V and J ends lost 2 bases and 4 bases respectively, with 11 bases between them. The CDR3 consists of 14 residues.

The chain joins TRBV15 to TRBJ1-1, with D uncertain. With 3 bases removed from V and 0 bases from J, the gap between germline ends came to 8 bases. The CDR3 loop spans 14 amino acids. CDR1 is LNHNV and CDR2 is YYDKDF in the germline V gene (reference sequence). The CDR3 nucleotides read TGTGCCACCAGCAGTACAGAGATGAACACTGAAGCTTTCTTT. Its protein product is CATSSTEMNTEAFF.

This clonotype was found a few times. J is TRBJ1-1 and V is TRBV11-3; TRBD1 matches 12 bases. The V and J ends lost 5 bases and 0 bases, in that order; junction bases with no gene match: 4. CDR1 and CDR2 from the germline V gene are SGHNT and YENEEA. The CDR3 has 16 amino acids. CDR3 DNA: TGTGCCAGCAGCCCGGGACAGGGGGCGTTGAACACTGAAGCTTTCTTT. Encoded protein: CASSPGQGALNTEAFF.

This chain uses TRBV19 with TRBJ1-2; tentatively, D is TRBD1 (6 bases). There are 15 residues in the CDR3. V was cut by 10 bases and J by 4 bases, with 22 bases left in between. Per the germline V gene, CDR1 is LNHDA and CDR2 is SQIVND (reference sequence). In DNA form, the CDR3 reads TGTGCCATCGAGGGTGGGGGGGGCGAAGGCTATGGCTACACCTTC. Its translation: CAIEGGGGEGYGYTF.

This clonotype was detected only a few times. The chain has TRBV6-5 and TRBJ1-2; TRBD1 matches at 10 bases. V was clipped by 7 bases and J by 6 bases; unmatched bases: 8. This CDR3 has 14 residues. Germline lookup yields CDR1 MNHEY and CDR2 SVGAGI. In DNA, the CDR3 is TGTGCCAGCAAATATGGACAGGGGGTGAATGGCTACACCTTC. Protein sequence: CASKYGQGVNGYTF.

This clonotype was detected a few times. This chain joins TRBV19 and TRBJ2-2; the match to TRBD2 covers 8 bases. From germline, CDR1 is LNHDA and CDR2 SQIVND (reference sequence). V lost 5 bases, J lost 4 bases, and 9 bases stayed unmatched. There are 16 residues in the CDR3. CDR3 region: CASSPRLASLTGELFF. The CDR3 bases are TGTGCCAGTAGTCCCCGACTAGCGAGCCTCACCGGGGAGCTGTTTTTT.

This clonotype is deemed medium-sized. The CDR3 sequence is CSGSTGGSDEQYF. In nucleotides, the CDR3 is TGCAGCGGTTCTACAGGGGGCAGCGACGAGCAGTACTTC. The chain is built from TRBV29-1 and TRBJ2-7; 9 bases map to TRBD1. CDR3 length: 13 amino acids. With V trimmed by 7 bases and J by 5 bases, 9 bases remained unmatched. The germline V gene encodes CDR1 SQVTM and CDR2 ANQGSEA.

The chain has TRBV12-3 or TRBV12-4 and TRBJ2-4; 8 nucleotides agree with TRBD2. V lost 6 bases to trimming and J lost 4 bases; unmatched junction nucleotides: 8. The CDR3 consists of 15 residues. The CDR3 loop is CASRPSGRSKNIQYF. CDR3 DNA sequence: TGTGCCAGCAGGCCAAGCGGGAGATCTAAAAACATTCAGTACTTC.

The rearrangement links TRBV19 to TRBJ2-3; TRBD2 agrees at 11 bases. Germline V gene sequence: CDR1 LNHDA, CDR2 SQIVND (reference sequence). With 5 bases clipped from V and 0 bases from J, the junction kept 4 bases outside the gene matches. The CDR3 runs 16 residues. CDR3 nucleotide sequence: TGTGCCAGTAGTCCGGGACTAGCGGCTAGCACAGATACGCAGTATTTT. Its translation is CASSPGLAASTDTQYF. The whole variable domain, remainder taken from reference TRBV19 and TRBJ2-3, is DGGITQSPKYLFRKEGQNVTLSCEQNLNHDAMYWYRQDPGQGLRLIYYSQIVNDFQKGDIAEGYSVSREKKESFPLTVTSAQKNPTAFYLCASSPGLAASTDTQYFGPGTRLTVL.

The chain recombines TRBV27 with TRBJ2-1, with 11 bases aligning to TRBD2. This CDR3 comprises 15 residues. Germline lookup yields CDR1 MNHEY and CDR2 SMNVEV (reference sequence). V lost 8 bases, J lost 7 bases, and 10 bases stayed unmatched. The CDR3 bases are TGTGCCAGCCGAGATAGCGGGGGGGCCCAGAATGAGCAGTTCTTC. Amino acid sequence: CASRDSGGAQNEQFF.

The V gene is TRBV15, the J gene TRBJ2-7; D call uncertain. The germline gives CDR1 LNHNV, CDR2 YYDKDF (reference sequence). The germline V and J ends were trimmed by 2 bases and 0 bases, with 5 bases remaining between them. This CDR3 region has 13 residues. CDR3 sequence reads: CATSRTDSYEQYF. Here the CDR3 DNA reads TGTGCCACCAGCAGAACGGACTCCTACGAGCAGTACTTC. Full variable domain (remainder filled in from reference TRBV15 and TRBJ2-7): DAMVIQNPRYQVTQFGKPVTLSCSQTLNHNVMYWYQQKSSQAPKLLFHYYDKDFNNEADTPDNFQSRRPNTSFCFLDIRSPGLGDTAMYLCATSRTDSYEQYFGPGTRLTVT.

The chain is built from TRBV6-5 and TRBJ2-5, with a tentative D call TRBD1 (6 bases). Trimming removed 6 bases from V and 5 bases from J, with 16 bases in between. Per the germline V gene, CDR1 is MNHEY and CDR2 is SVGAGI. This CDR3 comprises 14 residues. CDR3 amino acids: CASSLGGSRETQYF. The CDR3 DNA follows: TGTGCCAGCAGCCTAGGGGGTTCCAGGGAGACCCAGTACTTC.

A few counts support this clonotype. V is TRBV19 and J is TRBJ1-2; 9 nucleotides match TRBD1. Germline-derived CDR1 and CDR2 are LNHDA and SQIVND (reference sequence). This CDR3 is 15 amino acids long. The CDR3: CENRGDRVFNYGYTF. The CDR3 nucleotides are TGTGAGAATAGAGGGGACAGGGTTTTTAACTATGGCTACACCTTC.

The V call is TRBV24-1, the J call TRBJ2-7; no clear D. Germline CDR1 reads KGHDR; CDR2 reads SFDVKD. The CDR3 spans 17 residues. V lost 2 bases to trimming and J lost 4 bases, with 20 bases between them. CDR3 region: CATSDSPVAPARYEQYF. In nucleotides, the CDR3 is TGTGCCACCAGTGATTCCCCCGTAGCCCCAGCGCGGTACGAGCAGTACTTC.

The CDR3 bases are TGTGCCAGCAGTGGACAGGGGGCGGTCACTGAAGCTTTCTTT. It is translated as CASSGQGAVTEAFF. This chain connects TRBV6-5 to TRBJ1-1; 11 bases align to TRBD1. The CDR3 length is 14 residues. Germline V CDR1 and CDR2: MNHEY, SVGAGI. V shed 5 bases, J shed 4 bases, and the junction held 3 bases outside the gene matches.

The rearrangement joins TRBV24-1 to TRBJ2-1, with TRBD2 matching over 10 bases. The length of the CDR3 is 13 residues. Germline CDR1 is KGHDR and CDR2 is SFDVKD. Trimming cost V 7 bases and J 5 bases; bases outside gene matches: 1. CDR3 in amino acids: CATSLAGDNEQFF. CDR3 in DNA: TGTGCCACCAGCCTAGCGGGAGACAATGAGCAGTTCTTC.

CDR3 DNA: TGTGCCTGGAGGGTGACCGGGGAGCTGTTTTTT. Translation gives CAWRVTGELFF. The chain couples TRBV30 to TRBJ2-2; D uncertain. This CDR3 region has 11 residues. V was cut by 3 bases and J by 5 bases, with 4 bases left in between. Germline CDR1 and CDR2: GTSNPN and SVGIG (reference sequence). Full variable domain (missing parts from reference TRBV30 and TRBJ2-2): SQTIHQWPATLVQPVGSPLSLECTVEGTSNPNLYWYRQAAGRGLQLLFYSVGIGQISSEVPQNLSASRPQDRQFILSSKKLLLSDSGFYLCAWRVTGELFFGEGSRLTVL.

This clonotype was recorded a few times. The chain carries TRBV30 and TRBJ2-1; 9 nucleotides align to TRBD1. CDR3 length: 14 amino acids. From germline, CDR1 is GTSNPN and CDR2 SVGIG (reference sequence). The trim removed 4 bases at V and 8 bases at J, leaving 9 bases unmatched. The CDR3 here is CAWKTGTGIDEQFF. The CDR3 DNA reads as TGTGCCTGGAAAACCGGGACAGGGATTGATGAGCAGTTCTTC.

This clonotype is termed medium-sized. V and J are TRBV11-3 and TRBJ2-5; TRBD2 matches 9 bases. Per the germline V gene, CDR1 is SGHNT and CDR2 is YENEEA. J lost 4 bases, V lost 5 bases, and 11 bases had no gene match. This CDR3 comprises 16 residues. The CDR3 region is CASSQPGLAARETQYF. In nucleotides, the CDR3 is TGTGCCAGCAGCCAGCCGGGACTAGCAGCCAGAGAGACCCAGTACTTC.

This clonotype is judged medium-sized (0.01 to 0.1%). V and J are TRBV29-1 and TRBJ2-5; 10 bases fit TRBD2. Trimming at V came to 3 bases and at J to 7 bases, leaving 8 bases not matched to a gene. The CDR3 totals 14 residues. CDR1 SQVTM and CDR2 ANQGSEA come from the germline V gene. CDR3: CSVEISGGAGTQYF. The CDR3 bases are TGCAGCGTTGAGATAAGCGGGGGGGCGGGGACCCAGTACTTC.

The chain carries TRBV27 and TRBJ2-2; D is ambiguous. This CDR3 has 13 residues. V lost 6 bases, J lost 1 base, and 6 bases lay in between. Germline CDR1 MNHEY, CDR2 SMNVEV (reference sequence). The CDR3 nucleotides read TGTGCCAGCAGCTACTGGAACACCGGGGAGCTGTTTTTT. It translates to CASSYWNTGELFF.

This clonotype was counted between two and nine times. V usage is TRBV7-6 and J usage is TRBJ2-3; no clear D. Trimming stripped 2 bases from V and 0 bases from J, with 6 bases between. The CDR3 is 14 residues long. Germline lookup yields CDR1 SGHVS and CDR2 FNYEAQ. This CDR3 is CASSLSTSTDTQYF. In nucleotides, the CDR3 is TGTGCCAGCAGCTTATCGACTAGCACAGATACGCAGTATTTT.

Relative to its sample, this clonotype is medium-sized (0.01 to 0.1%). This chain joins TRBV12-3 or TRBV12-4 and TRBJ2-2, with TRBD2 matching over 8 bases. The CDR3 length is 16 residues. Unmatched junction bases numbered 7, after V lost 3 bases and J lost 4 bases. In DNA form, the CDR3 reads TGTGCCAGCAGTTTGGGGACGGGAGGGGCCACCGGGGAGCTGTTTTTT. It encodes CASSLGTGGATGELFF.

The rearrangement joins TRBV11-3 to TRBJ1-6; 7 nucleotides align to TRBD1. Germline V gives CDR1 SGHNT, CDR2 YENEEA. Losses at the gene ends were 4 bases for V and 4 bases for J; bases not matched to a gene: 1. The CDR3 runs 14 residues. Written as DNA, the CDR3 is TGTGCCAGCAGCTCGGGACAGTATAATTCACCCCTCCACTTT. Amino acids: CASSSGQYNSPLHF. The whole variable domain, remainder taken from reference TRBV11-3 and TRBJ1-6, is EAGVVQSPRYKIIEKKQPVAFWCNPISGHNTLYWYLQNLGQGPELLIRYENEEAVDDSQLPKDRFSAERLKGVDSTLKIQPAELGDSAVYLCASSSGQYNSPLHFGNGTRLTVT.

This clonotype was seen only a few times. The rearrangement links TRBV7-2 to TRBJ2-3; D is uncertain. The length of the CDR3 is 16 residues. The V gene's germline CDR1 is SGHTA and CDR2 FQGNSA. V shed 1 base and J shed 8 bases, with 19 bases lying between them. CDR3 sequence (DNA): TGTGCCAGCAGCTTAGGGTTAGGATTTAGGGAAGCTACGCAGTATTTT. Its protein product is CASSLGLGFREATQYF.

The V and J genes are TRBV5-1 and TRBJ2-6; 8 bases are shared with TRBD1. Germline trimming cut 0 bases from V and 2 bases from J; bases unmatched to any gene: 4. The CDR3 has 17 residues. CDR1 SGHRS and CDR2 YFSETQ come from the germline V gene. The CDR3 nucleotides read TGCGCCAGCAGCTTGGGGACAGGGCCTCCTGGGGCCAACGTCCTGACTTTC. Protein: CASSLGTGPPGANVLTF.

The chain carries TRBV30 and TRBJ2-7; D is uncertain. The CDR3 loop spans 12 amino acids. V lost 4 bases and J lost 3, with 10 bases in between. Per the germline V gene, CDR1 is GTSNPN and CDR2 is SVGIG (reference sequence). The CDR3 DNA sequence: TGTGCCTGGACCCGGACCAGCTACGAGCAGTACTTC. Translation gives CAWTRTSYEQYF.

The rearrangement joins TRBV12-3 or TRBV12-4 to TRBJ1-2, with a weak D call TRBD1 (6 bases). The CDR3 spans 15 residues. V shed 6 bases and J shed 5 bases, with 19 bases lying between them. The CDR3: CASSPRRDTAYGYTF. CDR3 DNA: TGTGCCAGCAGCCCCAGGAGGGACACCGCTTATGGCTACACCTTC.